This TCR beta chain was documented in a study of blood T cell repertoires in COVID-19. Looking at the study overall: T cells, B-cell-depleted T cells, or PBMCs supplied cDNA or gDNA.

Germline loops: CDR1 KGHSH, CDR2 LQKENI. The CDR3 is 14 residues long. V lost 5 bases, J lost 1 base, and 4 bases stayed unmatched. Original handling: Amplification from reference gene primers served as the basis for estimated nucleated cell counts. Sequencing was performed with immunoSEQ multiplex PCR; in TCRdb, only in-frame clones are kept and a portion is missing. Clone size and the V and J calls come from that table; the DNA yielded D and trimming. The sample contains roughly 140,000 clones, 70% to 90% of which appear only once. This sequence originates from a woman aged 70 to 79 with acute or convalescent COVID-19. Sequences were obtained from peripheral blood. The V call is TRBV18, the J call TRBJ1-1, with 7 bases that match TRBD1. The CDR3 loop reads CASSNRGQNTEAFF. The CDR3 DNA sequence: TGTGCCAGCTCAAACAGGGGACAGAACACTGAAGCTTTCTTT.